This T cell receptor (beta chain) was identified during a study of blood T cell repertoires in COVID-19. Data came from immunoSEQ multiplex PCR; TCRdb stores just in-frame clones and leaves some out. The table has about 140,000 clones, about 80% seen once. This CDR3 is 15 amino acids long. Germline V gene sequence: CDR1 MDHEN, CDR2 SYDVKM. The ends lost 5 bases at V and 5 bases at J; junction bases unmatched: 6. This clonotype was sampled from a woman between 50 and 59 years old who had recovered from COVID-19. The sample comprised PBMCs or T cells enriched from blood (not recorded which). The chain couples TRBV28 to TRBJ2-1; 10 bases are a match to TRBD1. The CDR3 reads CASSAPGQGNNEQFF. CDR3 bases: TGTGCCAGCAGTGCCCCGGGACAGGGGAACAATGAGCAGTTCTTC.